The 3 T cell receptor beta chains below all came from one sample that was sequenced in a study of PD-L1 blockade in urothelial cancer. Time point reported: pretreatment peripheral blood. Repertoires were generated with immunoSEQ multiplex PCR, while TCRdb's copy carries only in-frame clones and drops some. The repertoire holds about 50,000 clones, with approximately 72% as singletons. The specimen comprised PBMCs, sampled around atezolizumab (anti-PD-L1) treatment. Receptors originate from a man aged 65-85 years with urothelial cancer.

This clone was picked up a small number of times. The V call is TRBV9, the J call TRBJ2-5, with TRBD1 matching over 7 bases. CDR3 length equals 15 residues. Germline CDR1 SGDLS, CDR2 YYNGEE. The V gene end was trimmed by 3 bases and the J gene end by 4 bases; junction bases not matched to a gene: 9. The CDR3, as DNA: TGTGCCAGCAGCGAACAGGGGATCGACGCAGAGACCCAGTACTTC. Amino acids: CASSEQGIDAETQYF.

This sequence joins TRBV5-5 and TRBJ1-2, with 8 bases lining up with TRBD1. The CDR3 sequence is 13 residues long. Germline assignment: CDR1 SGHKS and CDR2 YYEKEE (reference sequence). After removal of 6 bases from V and 3 bases from J, the junction contained 4 bases not matched to a gene. The CDR3: CASKTGEDYGYTF. Here the CDR3 DNA reads TGTGCCAGCAAGACAGGGGAGGACTATGGCTACACCTTC.

The gene calls are TRBV5-1 and TRBJ2-7, with D perhaps TRBD1 (5 bases). This CDR3 has 13 amino acids. V was shortened by 5 bases and J by 6 bases, with 15 bases between the two germline ends. Looked up from germline, CDR1 is SGHRS and CDR2 is YFSETQ. The CDR3 loop is CASSRQGSVEQYF. As DNA, the CDR3 is TGCGCCAGCAGTAGGCAGGGATCGGTCGAGCAGTACTTC.